This T cell receptor (beta chain) was documented in a study of neoadjuvant anti-PD-1 for oral cavity cancer. Germline values: CDR1 MNHEY, CDR2 SVGAGI. The CDR3 sequence is 15 residues long. The ends lost 0 bases at V and 3 bases at J; junction bases unmatched: 2. Cohort: HPV-negative, locally advanced oral cavity squamous cell carcinoma patients. TCRdb's copy holds only in-frame clones and misses some; the assay was immunoSEQ multiplex PCR. The sample lists about 14,000 clones; around 64% were seen once. This TCR was sampled from a person aged 40-85 years with oral cavity squamous cell carcinoma. The input for sequencing was PBMCs, taken before nivolumab (anti-PD-1) treatment. The chain has TRBV6-5 and TRBJ2-7; 10 nucleotides match TRBD2. Written as DNA, the CDR3 is TGTGCCAGCAGTTACTCGGCTAGCGGGAGCTACGAGCAGTACTTC. Translation gives CASSYSASGSYEQYF.